The 3 T cell receptor beta chains below all came from one sample that was sequenced in a study of early stage breast cancer tumors. The assay was immunoSEQ multiplex PCR, and TCRdb's table has in-frame clones only and misses some. The sample lists about 2,600 clones; less than 75% were seen once. Sequenced material: normal breast tissue next to the tumor. Receptor source: a person aged 45 to 59 with breast cancer.

The chain combines TRBV6-1 with TRBJ1-2; perhaps TRBD1 as D (5 bases). The CDR3 loop spans 13 amino acids. Germline-derived CDR1 and CDR2 are MNHNS and SASEGT. V lost 1 base and J 8 bases, leaving 11 bases between the germline ends. In DNA, the CDR3 is TGTGCCAGCAGTGAAGAGGGGCGGCGGGGCTACACCTTC. As protein: CASSEEGRRGYTF.

There are a few counts of this clone. The chain couples TRBV10-3 to TRBJ1-2; D not certain. Trimming pared 4 bases from V and 8 bases from J, leaving 20 bases between. Per the germline V gene, CDR1 is ENHRY and CDR2 is SYGVKD. The CDR3 loop spans 15 amino acids. CDR3 loop: CAISGGVIEGVGYTF. DNA for the CDR3: TGTGCCATCAGTGGAGGAGTGATTGAGGGAGTAGGCTACACCTTC.

The chain joins TRBV9 to TRBJ2-1; 8 nucleotides agree with TRBD2. The CDR3 extends over 15 amino acids. The V segment lost 4 bases and the J segment 5 bases; nucleotides outside the gene matches: 8. CDR1 and CDR2 from the germline V gene are SGDLS and YYNGEE. The CDR3 protein is CASSLTSGVNNEQFF. The CDR3 DNA reads as TGTGCCAGCAGCCTAACTAGCGGAGTTAACAATGAGCAGTTCTTC.